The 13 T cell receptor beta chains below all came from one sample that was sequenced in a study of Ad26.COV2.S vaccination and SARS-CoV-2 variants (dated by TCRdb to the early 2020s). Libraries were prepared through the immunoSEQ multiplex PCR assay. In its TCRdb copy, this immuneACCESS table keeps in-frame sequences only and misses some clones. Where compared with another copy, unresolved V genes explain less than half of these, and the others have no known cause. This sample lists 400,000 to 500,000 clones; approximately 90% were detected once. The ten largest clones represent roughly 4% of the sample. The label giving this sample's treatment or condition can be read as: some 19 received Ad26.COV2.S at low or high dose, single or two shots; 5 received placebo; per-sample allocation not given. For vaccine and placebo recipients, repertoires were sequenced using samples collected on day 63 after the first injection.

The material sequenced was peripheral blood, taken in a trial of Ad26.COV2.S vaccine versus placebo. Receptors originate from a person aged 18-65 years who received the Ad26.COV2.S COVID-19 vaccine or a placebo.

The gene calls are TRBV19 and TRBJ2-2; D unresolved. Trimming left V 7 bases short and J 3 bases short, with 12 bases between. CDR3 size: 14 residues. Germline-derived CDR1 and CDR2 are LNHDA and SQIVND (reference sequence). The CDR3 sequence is CASKRRADTGELFF. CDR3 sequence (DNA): TGTGCCAGTAAGAGAAGGGCGGACACCGGGGAGCTGTTTTTT.

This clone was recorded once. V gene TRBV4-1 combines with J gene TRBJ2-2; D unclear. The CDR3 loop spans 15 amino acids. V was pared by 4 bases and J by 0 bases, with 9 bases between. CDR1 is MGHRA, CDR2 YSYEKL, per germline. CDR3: CASSPIATNTGELFF. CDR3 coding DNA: TGCGCCAGCAGCCCAATAGCAACGAACACCGGGGAGCTGTTTTTT.

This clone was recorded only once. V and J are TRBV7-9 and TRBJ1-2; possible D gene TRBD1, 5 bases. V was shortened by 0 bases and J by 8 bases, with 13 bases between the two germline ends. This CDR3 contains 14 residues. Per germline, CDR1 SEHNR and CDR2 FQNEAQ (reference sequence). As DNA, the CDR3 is TGTGCCAGCAGCTTAGCCCCCAGGGCCTTAGGCTACACCTTC. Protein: CASSLAPRALGYTF.

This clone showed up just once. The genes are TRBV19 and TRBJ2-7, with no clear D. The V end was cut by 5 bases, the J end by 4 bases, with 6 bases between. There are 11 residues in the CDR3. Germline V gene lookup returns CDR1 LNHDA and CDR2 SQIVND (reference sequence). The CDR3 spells CASSGPYEQYF. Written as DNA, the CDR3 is TGTGCCAGTAGTGGCCCTTACGAGCAGTACTTC.

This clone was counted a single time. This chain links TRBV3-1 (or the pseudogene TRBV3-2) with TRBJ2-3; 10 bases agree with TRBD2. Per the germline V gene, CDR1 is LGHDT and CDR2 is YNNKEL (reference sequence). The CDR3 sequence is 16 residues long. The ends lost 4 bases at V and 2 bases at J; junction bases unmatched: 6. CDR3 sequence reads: CASSRSLAGDTDTQYF. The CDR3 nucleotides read TGTGCCAGCAGCCGATCTCTAGCGGGGGACACAGATACGCAGTATTTT.

CDR3 sequence (DNA): TGTGCCAGCTCACCTAGCGGGGGGACCCTGCGTTCAATAGGGCAGTTCTTC. Its protein is CASSPSGGTLRSIGQFF. The chain recombines TRBV18 with TRBJ2-1; TRBD2 matches at 10 bases. In germline, CDR1 is KGHSH, CDR2 LQKENI. The CDR3 is 17 amino acids. Trimming removed 3 bases from V and 12 bases from J; junction bases left unmatched: 17.

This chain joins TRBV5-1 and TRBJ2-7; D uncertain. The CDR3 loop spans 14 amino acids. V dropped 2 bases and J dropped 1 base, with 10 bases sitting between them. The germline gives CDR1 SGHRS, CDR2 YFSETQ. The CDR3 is CASSLRDGSYEQYF. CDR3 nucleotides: TGCGCCAGCAGCTTACGAGACGGTTCCTACGAGCAGTACTTC.

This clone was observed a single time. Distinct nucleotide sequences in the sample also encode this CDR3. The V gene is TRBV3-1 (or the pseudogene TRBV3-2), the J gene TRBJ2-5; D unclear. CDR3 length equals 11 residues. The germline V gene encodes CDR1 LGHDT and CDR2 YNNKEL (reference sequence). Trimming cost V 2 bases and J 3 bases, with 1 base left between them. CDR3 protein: CASSQKETQYF. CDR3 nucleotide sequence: TGTGCCAGCAGCCAAAAAGAGACCCAGTACTTC.

CDR3 residues: CASREYGLQPGEAETQYF. The CDR3 coding sequence is TGTGCCAGCAGGGAATATGGACTACAACCGGGGGAAGCGGAGACCCAGTACTTC. V gene TRBV3-1 (or the pseudogene TRBV3-2) combines with J gene TRBJ2-5; possibly TRBD2 for D (6 bases). Per the germline V gene, CDR1 is LGHDT and CDR2 is YNNKEL (reference sequence). This CDR3 has 18 amino acids. Trimming pared 6 bases from V and 5 bases from J, leaving 28 bases between.

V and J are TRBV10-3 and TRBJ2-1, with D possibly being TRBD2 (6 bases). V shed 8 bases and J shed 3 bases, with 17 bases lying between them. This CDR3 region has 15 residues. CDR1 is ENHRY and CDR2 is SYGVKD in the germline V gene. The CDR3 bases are TGTGCCATCGGGGGGAAGGGGAAGAGCTACAATGAGCAGTTCTTC. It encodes CAIGGKGKSYNEQFF.

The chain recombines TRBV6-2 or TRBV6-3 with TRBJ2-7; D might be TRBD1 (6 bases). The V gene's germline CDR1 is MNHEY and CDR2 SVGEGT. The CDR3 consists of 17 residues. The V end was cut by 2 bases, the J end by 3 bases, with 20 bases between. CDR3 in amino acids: CASSYAGPGTFSYEQYF. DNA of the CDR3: TGTGCCAGCAGTTACGCTGGTCCAGGGACATTTAGCTACGAGCAGTACTTC.

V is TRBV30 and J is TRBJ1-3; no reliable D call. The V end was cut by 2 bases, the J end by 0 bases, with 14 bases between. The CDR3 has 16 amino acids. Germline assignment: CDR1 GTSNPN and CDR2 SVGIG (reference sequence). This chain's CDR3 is CAWSPSRTDSGNTIYF. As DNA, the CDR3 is TGTGCCTGGAGTCCCAGCCGGACGGACTCTGGAAACACCATATATTTT.

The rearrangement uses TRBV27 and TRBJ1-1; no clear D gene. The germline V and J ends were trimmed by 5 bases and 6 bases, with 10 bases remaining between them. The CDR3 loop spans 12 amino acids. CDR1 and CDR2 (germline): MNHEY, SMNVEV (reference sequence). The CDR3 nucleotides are TGTGCCAGCAGTACGGGGTTAGCTGAAGCTTTCTTT. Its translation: CASSTGLAEAFF.